A selection of T cell receptor beta chains follows, all from one sample in a study of shared clonotypes between healthy human individuals. The repertoire was sequenced with immunoSEQ multiplex PCR; TCRdb's copy has only in-frame clones and lacks some. The sample contains approximately 98,000 clones, about 70% of which appear only once. The sequenced sample consisted of memory CD8+ T cells sorted from blood. Every receptor here comes from a woman aged 30 to 39 in good health. CDR3s include the opening cysteine and the closing phenylalanine or tryptophan.

v_call cdr3_aa
TRBV28 CASSLIRRVASNQPQHF
TRBV21-1 CASSTTNTHEQYF
TRBV10-3 CAISQGGSYEQYF
TRBV15 CATSRDRGKAEKLFF
TRBV7-2 CASSFGSRIYEQYF
TRBV25-1 CASRGEETQYF
TRBV27 CASSPYSSGSPDTQYF
TRBV27 CASRKLAVQFF
TRBV5-4 CASSPAPTLGYGEQYF
TRBV5-1 CASSPDNEQFF
TRBV7-9 CASSPSRASGLAEQFF
TRBV13 CASSFDTGGLEQYF
TRBV6-1 CASSEGEGGPDTQYF
TRBV25-1 CASRGFNNEQFF
TRBV27 CASSLYPPGSGSTDTQYF
TRBV9 CASSATSGLYNEQFF
TRBV19 CASSIDSGQRAEAFF
TRBV6-1 CASSESFESETQYF
TRBV29-1 CSVEVATPNTEAFF
TRBV11-3 CASSLEGDNYNEQFF
TRBV28 CASSFRGQGVYQPQHF
TRBV7-9 CASRNDGPYTEAFF
TRBV4-1 CASSLLTSSYEQYF
TRBV7-2 CASSLVTGGYEQYF
TRBV19 CASSGRSNEKLFF
TRBV25-1 CASSEDVGEQFF
TRBV11-2 CASSWAEGTGGWETQYF
TRBV7-9 CASSQADRGTLPAQPQHF
TRBV10-3 CAISAGLAGGHQETQYF
TRBV7-9 CASSFDPHGGDHQPQHF
TRBV6-4 CATSDLGEGQGNEQFF
TRBV4-1 CASSQAGIGVGELFF
TRBV18 CASSDPGGGSNQPQHF
TRBV5-1 CASSEAGGRTRDDEQYF
TRBV30 CAWSTGLAGYEQYF
TRBV19 CASSSYGTETYEQYF
TRBV7-7 CASSLSRDPTDTQYF
TRBV19 CASSLVREGYETQYF
TRBV18 CASSPMAGRNSEQYF
TRBV7-2 CASSSSHAGEENEQYF
TRBV7-6 CASSFDDSTYEQYF